A single sample gave rise to the 14 T cell receptor beta chains below, sequenced in a study of blood T cell repertoires in COVID-19. Sequenced by immunoSEQ multiplex PCR; TCRdb stores in-frame clones only, minus some. The sample contains 69,000 or so clones, less than 85% of which appear only once. The sequencing sample was made of peripheral blood. These receptors were taken from a man aged 45-65 years with COVID-19, enrolled during active disease.

The chain has TRBV27 and TRBJ2-5; D unresolved. CDR3 length: 15 residues. V was clipped by 0 bases and J by 2 bases, with 10 bases between them. Germline V gene lookup returns CDR1 MNHEY and CDR2 SMNVEV (reference sequence). Here the CDR3 DNA reads TGTGCCAGCAGTTTATCCCGCCAGAAACAAGAGACCCAGTACTTC. Its protein is CASSLSRQKQETQYF.

The chain has TRBV27 and TRBJ1-4, with D tentatively TRBD1 (5 bases). Trimming removed 3 bases at V and 1 base at J, with 6 bases between. This CDR3 comprises 14 residues. Per germline, CDR1 MNHEY and CDR2 SMNVEV (reference sequence). The CDR3: CASSLTETNEKLFF. Written as DNA, the CDR3 is TGTGCCAGCAGTTTGACAGAAACTAATGAAAAACTGTTTTTT.

The chain has TRBV5-1 and TRBJ1-1, with 11 nucleotides matching TRBD1. The CDR3 is 14 amino acids. Losses at the gene ends were 7 bases for V and 4 bases for J; bases not matched to a gene: 6. The germline gives CDR1 SGHRS, CDR2 YFSETQ. The CDR3 region has the DNA TGCGCCAGCGACTCCGGGACAGGGGGCACTGAAGCTTTCTTT. Protein sequence: CASDSGTGGTEAFF.

The chain recombines TRBV18 with TRBJ2-2; D remains unclear. Trimming pared 4 bases from V and 6 bases from J, leaving 9 bases between. This CDR3 comprises 13 residues. CDR1 and CDR2 (germline): KGHSH, LQKENI. The DNA of the CDR3 is TGTGCCAGCTCACGGCAAGTGTCCGGGGAGCTGTTTTTT. Amino acid sequence: CASSRQVSGELFF. Full variable domain (outside the CDR3, taken from reference TRBV18 and TRBJ2-2): NAGVMQNPRHLVRRRGQEARLRCSPMKGHSHVYWYRQLPEEGLKFMVYLQKENIIDESGMPKERFSAEFPKEGPSILRIQQVVRGDSAAYFCASSRQVSGELFFGEGSRLTVL.

The genes are TRBV7-6 and TRBJ2-7; TRBD2 agrees at 12 bases. This CDR3 has 15 amino acids. The germline CDR1 and CDR2 sequences are SGHVS and FNYEAQ. The V and J ends lost 0 bases and 7 bases, in that order; junction bases with no gene match: 4. This chain's CDR3 is CASSLATSGGAEQYF. For the CDR3, the DNA is TGTGCCAGCAGCTTAGCGACTAGCGGGGGCGCTGAGCAGTACTTC.

The chain carries TRBV9 and TRBJ2-7, with D tentatively TRBD1 (5 bases). Looked up from germline, CDR1 is SGDLS and CDR2 is YYNGEE. The CDR3 totals 14 residues. V lost 4 bases to trimming and J lost 3 bases, with 14 bases between them. The CDR3 DNA sequence: TGTGCCAGCAGCCCCACGGCAGGGAACTACGAGCAGTACTTC. This sequence encodes CASSPTAGNYEQYF. The complete variable domain, with remaining parts taken from reference TRBV9 and TRBJ2-7, reads DSGVTQTPKHLITATGQRVTLRCSPRSGDLSVYWYQQSLDQGLQFLIQYYNGEERAKGNILERFSAQQFPDLHSELNLSSLELGDSALYFCASSPTAGNYEQYFGPGTRLTVT.

The chain joins TRBV2 to TRBJ2-7, with TRBD1 matching 8 bases. Germline CDR1 reads SNHLY; CDR2 reads FYNNEI. The CDR3 is 12 residues long. After removal of 4 bases from V and 7 bases from J, the junction contained 3 bases not matched to a gene. CDR3 DNA: TGTGCCAGCAGTGCCCAGGGGGCGGAGCAGTACTTC. As protein: CASSAQGAEQYF. Complete variable domain (other parts from reference TRBV2 and TRBJ2-7): EPEVTQTPSHQVTQMGQEVILRCVPISNHLYFYWYRQILGQKVEFLVSFYNNEISEKSEIFDDQFSVERPDGSNFTLKIRSTKLEDSAMYFCASSAQGAEQYFGPGTRLTVT.

This chain links TRBV19 with TRBJ1-1, with D unresolved. Germline V gene data show CDR1 as LNHDA and CDR2 as SQIVND (reference sequence). V was shortened by 6 bases and J by 1 base, with 9 bases between the two germline ends. The CDR3 runs 13 residues. CDR3 DNA: TGTGCCAGTAGCGAGGGCGGGAACACTGAAGCTTTCTTT. This sequence encodes CASSEGGNTEAFF. The entire variable domain, with the rest obtained from reference TRBV19 and TRBJ1-1, is as follows: DGGITQSPKYLFRKEGQNVTLSCEQNLNHDAMYWYRQDPGQGLRLIYYSQIVNDFQKGDIAEGYSVSREKKESFPLTVTSAQKNPTAFYLCASSEGGNTEAFFGQGTRLTVV.

The chain combines TRBV2 with TRBJ2-1, with TRBD2 matching over 10 bases. The CDR3 is 16 amino acids. CDR1 and CDR2 (germline): SNHLY, FYNNEI. J was trimmed by 10 bases and V by 3 bases; bases with no gene match: 12. The CDR3 protein is CASSDRTSGGGREQFF. The CDR3 DNA sequence: TGTGCCAGCAGTGATCGAACGAGCGGGGGGGGGAGAGAGCAGTTCTTC. The entire variable domain, with the rest obtained from reference TRBV2 and TRBJ2-1, is as follows: EPEVTQTPSHQVTQMGQEVILRCVPISNHLYFYWYRQILGQKVEFLVSFYNNEISEKSEIFDDQFSVERPDGSNFTLKIRSTKLEDSAMYFCASSDRTSGGGREQFFGPGTRLTVL.

This chain links TRBV4-1 with TRBJ1-5; the match to TRBD1 covers 9 bases. Germline trimming cut 0 bases from V and 7 bases from J; bases unmatched to any gene: 4. This CDR3 contains 15 residues. CDR1 and CDR2 from the germline V gene are MGHRA and YSYEKL. The CDR3 DNA reads TGCGCCAGCAGCCAAGAGGGGGACAGGGAACAGCCCCAGCATTTT. Translation: CASSQEGDREQPQHF.

This chain connects TRBV18 to TRBJ1-2, with TRBD1 as a possible D gene (6 bases). Germline V gene lookup returns CDR1 KGHSH and CDR2 LQKENI. The CDR3 is made up of 13 amino acids. The germline V and J ends were trimmed by 8 bases and 3 bases, with 13 bases remaining between them. CDR3 sequence (DNA): TGTGCCAGCCGACGACAGGACGACTATGGCTACACCTTC. It codes for CASRRQDDYGYTF.

The rearrangement uses TRBV30 and TRBJ2-2, with TRBD1 matching 9 bases. The CDR3 runs to 15 residues. J lost 0 bases, V lost 4 bases, and 3 bases had no gene match. Germline CDR1 and CDR2: GTSNPN and SVGIG (reference sequence). In DNA form, the CDR3 reads TGTGCCTGGATCCGGGACAGGGCGAACACCGGGGAGCTGTTTTTT. This sequence encodes CAWIRDRANTGELFF.

The chain employs TRBV4-1 and TRBJ1-5; no clear D gene. V was trimmed by 0 bases and J by 0 bases, leaving 12 bases between them. Per the germline V gene, CDR1 is MGHRA and CDR2 is YSYEKL. The CDR3 has 17 residues. The CDR3 nucleotides are TGCGCCAGCAGCCAAGATTTTCCGTTAATTAGCAATCAGCCCCAGCATTTT. It encodes CASSQDFPLISNQPQHF.

The genes are TRBV30 and TRBJ2-7, with TRBD1 identical over 12 bases. The CDR3 is 14 residues long. The germline gives CDR1 GTSNPN, CDR2 SVGIG (reference sequence). J gave up 4 bases and V 3 bases, and 4 bases lay outside the gene matches. CDR3 nucleotides: TGTGCCTGGAGCCCGGGACAGGGGGCTTACGAGCAGTACTTC. Its translation: CAWSPGQGAYEQYF.